This entry lists 25 T cell receptor beta chains sequenced from one sample in a study of response to subunit inactivated influenza vaccine. TCRdb re-called the RT-PCR reads through MiXCR, storing one row per CDR3 protein. The sample has approximately 170,000 distinct CDR3 sequences, around an eighth seen once; the top ten hold under 30%. The specimen comprised CD8+ T cells sorted from PBMCs, sampled more than 4 days after vaccination. The origin of the receptors is a man aged 45-60 years who received an inactivated influenza vaccine.

This clonotype turned up a few times. The rearrangement links TRBV7-9 to TRBJ1-1; D gene uncertain. The CDR3 is 13 amino acids. Trimming took 5 bases from V and 5 from J, leaving 12 bases between them. Germline CDR1 is SEHNR and CDR2 is FQNEAQ (reference sequence). CDR3 residues: CASSHSRGTEAFF. The CDR3, as DNA: TGTGCCAGCAGCCATAGTCGAGGAACTGAAGCTTTCTTT. The entire variable domain, with the rest obtained from reference TRBV7-9 and TRBJ1-1, is as follows: DTGVSQNPRHKITKRGQNVTFRCDPISEHNRLYWYRQTLGQGPEFLTYFQNEAQLEKSRLLSDRFSAERPKGSFSTLEIQRTEQGDSAMYLCASSHSRGTEAFFGQGTRLTVV.

The chain couples TRBV5-6 to TRBJ2-2, with 9 bases lining up with TRBD2. The germline V gene has CDR1 SGHDT and CDR2 YYEEEE. The CDR3 has 17 residues. V was clipped by 4 bases and J by 1 base; unmatched bases: 8. The CDR3 DNA reads TGTGCCAGCAGCCAGAGTACTAGCGGGTGGAACACCGGGGAGCTGTTTTTT. Encoded protein: CASSQSTSGWNTGELFF.

This clonotype showed up many times. This chain joins TRBV28 and TRBJ2-1, with D unresolved. Germline V gene sequence: CDR1 MDHEN, CDR2 SYDVKM. The length of the CDR3 is 15 residues. The V end was cut by 5 bases, the J end by 8 bases, with 19 bases between. The CDR3 sequence is CASSTKVDGEDEQFF. CDR3 nucleotides: TGTGCCAGCAGTACCAAGGTTGATGGTGAAGATGAGCAGTTCTTC.

Only a few counts were recorded for this clonotype. The chain links TRBV27 to TRBJ2-7, with 10 bases lining up with TRBD2. In germline, CDR1 is MNHEY, CDR2 SMNVEV (reference sequence). This CDR3 comprises 15 residues. The J segment lost 2 bases and the V segment lost 2 bases, leaving 3 bases of the junction unmatched. The CDR3 sequence: CASSLKAGGTYEQYF. In DNA, the CDR3 is TGTGCCAGCAGTTTAAAAGCGGGAGGGACCTACGAGCAGTACTTC.

A few counts support this clonotype. V gene TRBV9 combines with J gene TRBJ2-5, with TRBD2 identical over 12 bases. V shed 0 bases and J 5 bases; nucleotides not matched to a gene: 5. Germline values: CDR1 SGDLS, CDR2 YYNGEE. The CDR3 length is 16 residues. CDR3 region: CASSVELAGGGETQYF. The CDR3 DNA sequence: TGTGCCAGCAGCGTAGAACTAGCGGGAGGAGGGGAGACCCAGTACTTC.

The CDR3, as DNA: TGCGCCAGCAGCTACCTGGGATTCCGGGACAGCTCCTACAATGAGCAGTTCTTC. Translated, it gives CASSYLGFRDSSYNEQFF. J is TRBJ2-1 and V is TRBV5-1, with 7 bases lining up with TRBD1. Germline CDR1 is SGHRS and CDR2 is YFSETQ. The CDR3 spans 18 residues. V lost 3 bases, J lost 0 bases, and 12 bases stayed unmatched.

A word on this clonotype: This CDR3 fails to terminate in the conserved phenylalanine or tryptophan, so it likely reflects a read error. The DNA is omitted, as the CDR3 cannot be located on it reliably, and the CDR3 follows TCRdb's listing. The gene calls are TRBV7-8 and TRBJ1-1. Counting both end residues, the CDR3 totals 14 amino acids. From germline, CDR1 is SGHVS and CDR2 FQNEAQ. The CDR3 loop is CASSPIALRGKDTL.

Many counts were recorded for this clonotype. The rearrangement joins TRBV3-1 to TRBJ2-3, with 8 bases lining up with TRBD2. The trim removed 0 bases at V and 3 bases at J, leaving 14 bases unmatched. This CDR3 has 19 residues. CDR1 and CDR2 from the germline V gene are LGHDT and YNNKEL (reference sequence). The CDR3 loop is CASSQDFLLADLITDTQYF. The CDR3 nucleotides read TGTGCCAGCAGCCAAGATTTCTTACTAGCGGATTTGATTACAGATACGCAGTATTTT.

This clonotype was observed a handful of times. This chain links TRBV7-9 with TRBJ1-1; D call uncertain. The CDR3 is made up of 14 amino acids. Germline V gene lookup returns CDR1 SEHNR and CDR2 FQNEAQ (reference sequence). V lost 5 bases, J lost 4 bases, and 14 bases lay in between. This chain's CDR3 is CASSQGMSGTEAFF. CDR3 in DNA: TGTGCCAGCAGCCAAGGGATGAGCGGCACTGAAGCTTTCTTT. Full variable domain (rest looked up from reference TRBV7-9 and TRBJ1-1): DTGVSQNPRHKITKRGQNVTFRCDPISEHNRLYWYRQTLGQGPEFLTYFQNEAQLEKSRLLSDRFSAERPKGSFSTLEIQRTEQGDSAMYLCASSQGMSGTEAFFGQGTRLTVV.

This chain joins TRBV7-9 and TRBJ2-5; 8 nucleotides line up with TRBD2. The junction had 5 bases not matched to a gene; V was cut back by 8 bases and J by 3 bases. The germline V gene encodes CDR1 SEHNR and CDR2 FQNEAQ (reference sequence). The CDR3 extends over 13 amino acids. CDR3 amino acids: CASGGLAKETQYF. The CDR3 nucleotides are TGTGCCAGCGGCGGACTAGCAAAAGAGACCCAGTACTTC.

This clonotype turned up a few times. V usage is TRBV28 and J usage is TRBJ2-5, with TRBD2 matching over 14 bases. The germline V gene encodes CDR1 MDHEN and CDR2 SYDVKM. The trim removed 3 bases at V and 1 base at J, leaving 1 base unmatched. CDR3 length: 16 amino acids. CDR3 residues: CASSLTSGRAQETQYF. The CDR3 DNA reads as TGTGCCAGCAGTTTGACTAGCGGGAGGGCCCAAGAGACCCAGTACTTC.

This clonotype came up a few times. The chain uses TRBV11-2 and TRBJ1-2, with a weak D call TRBD1 (5 bases). Germline V gene lookup returns CDR1 SGHAT and CDR2 FQNNGV. The CDR3 has 15 residues. V lost 7 bases and J 0 bases, leaving 15 bases between the germline ends. CDR3 coding DNA: TGTGCCAGCAACCACGGGGCCGGGCCTAACTATGGCTACACCTTC. Amino acid sequence: CASNHGAGPNYGYTF.

The chain carries TRBV12-3 or TRBV12-4 and TRBJ2-7, with D hard to call. The CDR3 totals 13 residues. The germline V and J ends were trimmed by 3 bases and 2 bases, with 8 bases remaining between them. CDR3 sequence (DNA): TGTGCCAGCAGTTTCGTGCCGACCTACGAGCAGTACTTC. Translated, it gives CASSFVPTYEQYF.

The chain links TRBV4-1 to TRBJ1-2; TRBD1 agrees at 7 bases. Germline assignment: CDR1 MGHRA and CDR2 YSYEKL. V shed 4 bases and J 3 bases; nucleotides not matched to a gene: 5. The CDR3 sequence is 14 residues long. In nucleotides, the CDR3 is TGCGCCAGCAGCCTAGGGGGCGAACACTATGGCTACACCTTC. As protein: CASSLGGEHYGYTF.

There are a few counts of this clonotype. The chain couples TRBV7-6 to TRBJ1-6, with TRBD1 identical over 9 bases. The CDR3 extends over 16 amino acids. Trimming removed 8 bases from V and 10 bases from J; junction bases left unmatched: 15. Germline assignment: CDR1 SGHVS and CDR2 FNYEAQ. Written as DNA, the CDR3 is TGTGCCAGCTCACCTTTAGTTGGGACAGGGAACTCACCCCTCCACTTT. This encodes CASSPLVGTGNSPLHF.

This clonotype was found many times. The chain employs TRBV12-3 or TRBV12-4 and TRBJ1-1; D call uncertain. The CDR3 consists of 12 residues. The ends were cut back, 4 bases at V and 4 bases at J, with 7 bases in the middle. CDR3 amino acids: CASSYRSTEAFF. DNA of the CDR3: TGTGCCAGCAGTTACCGGAGCACTGAAGCTTTCTTT.

As concerns this clonotype: This clone may be a read error of a much larger clone one base away. The chain has TRBV5-6 and TRBJ2-1, with 7 bases aligning to TRBD2. This CDR3 has 18 amino acids. Germline V CDR1 and CDR2: SGHDT, YYEEEE. CDR3 protein: CAGSPRDSTPGGTSEQFF. For the CDR3, the DNA is TGTGCCGGCAGCCCACGGGACTCCACTCCGGGGGGAACTAGTGAGCAGTTCTTC.

This clonotype occurred a few times. J is TRBJ2-1 and V is TRBV2; D uncertain. Per the germline V gene, CDR1 is SNHLY and CDR2 is FYNNEI. The germline V and J ends were trimmed by 6 bases and 7 bases, with 10 bases remaining between them. This CDR3 has 12 residues. The DNA for the CDR3 is TGTGCCAGCAGCCACCGAATGAATGAGCAGTTCTTC. It is translated as CASSHRMNEQFF.

The rearrangement links TRBV21-1 to TRBJ2-1; TRBD2, as called in the table, went unchecked against the DNA. TRBV21-1 is shown as a pseudogene. The CDR3 totals 19 residues. CDR3 nucleotides: TGTGCCAGCAGCATAAACCCGTTAGCGGGGGGTCTCTCCTACAATGAGCAGTTCTTC. Translating gives CASSINPLAGGLSYNEQFF.

This clonotype was found a few times. This rearrangement joins TRBV12-3 or TRBV12-4 to TRBJ1-1; perhaps TRBD1 as D (5 bases). Between the trimmed V and J ends, which lost 6 bases and 3 bases, there was a span of 8 bases. This CDR3 is built from 12 residues. In DNA, the CDR3 is TGTGCCAGCAGGGCGGGGGACACTGAAGCTTTCTTT. It codes for CASRAGDTEAFF.

CDR3 DNA: TGCAGCGCTGATGGGGGGCGGCGAGATACGCAGTATTTT. Protein product: CSADGGRRDTQYF. The V and J genes are TRBV29-1 and TRBJ2-3; D might be TRBD1 or TRBD2, each matching 6 bases. Trimming pared 7 bases from V and 5 bases from J, leaving 16 bases between. CDR3 size: 13 residues. Looked up from germline, CDR1 is SQVTM and CDR2 is ANQGSEA.

The V and J genes are TRBV5-4 and TRBJ2-7, with 7 bases aligning to TRBD1. V lost 0 bases and J lost 7; bases outside the gene matches: 16. This CDR3 comprises 17 residues. Germline V gene data show CDR1 as SGHNT and CDR2 as YYREEE (reference sequence). The CDR3 sequence: CASSLAPGTALRVEQYF. The DNA of the CDR3 is TGTGCCAGCAGCTTGGCCCCCGGGACAGCGTTACGGGTGGAGCAGTACTTC.

This clonotype was counted between two and nine times. This sequence joins TRBV4-3 and TRBJ2-2; 13 bases agree with TRBD2. The CDR3 runs to 17 residues. Germline V gene lookup returns CDR1 LGHNA and CDR2 YSLEER. V lost 1 base, J lost 5 bases, and 4 bases stayed unmatched. The CDR3 spells CASSQVLAGGKTGELFF. CDR3 sequence (DNA): TGCGCCAGCAGCCAAGTACTAGCGGGGGGGAAAACCGGGGAGCTGTTTTTT.

The chain employs TRBV28 and TRBJ2-5, with D perhaps assigned TRBD1 or TRBD2 (7 bases each). V was clipped by 2 bases and J by 5 bases, with 15 bases between them. Germline V gene lookup returns CDR1 MDHEN and CDR2 SYDVKM. The CDR3 is 15 amino acids. Written as DNA, the CDR3 is TGTGCCAGCAGTTTACTACAGGGGCGGGGGGAGACCCAGTACTTC. This sequence encodes CASSLLQGRGETQYF.

This clonotype turned up a few times. V gene TRBV6-6 combines with J gene TRBJ1-1; D uncertain. The germline CDR1 and CDR2 sequences are MNHNY and SVGAGI (reference sequence). This CDR3 comprises 13 residues. V was shortened by 5 bases and J by 7 bases, with 14 bases between the two germline ends. CDR3 amino acids: CASSPIDGIEAFF. CDR3 coding DNA: TGTGCCAGCAGTCCGATCGACGGGATTGAAGCTTTCTTT.